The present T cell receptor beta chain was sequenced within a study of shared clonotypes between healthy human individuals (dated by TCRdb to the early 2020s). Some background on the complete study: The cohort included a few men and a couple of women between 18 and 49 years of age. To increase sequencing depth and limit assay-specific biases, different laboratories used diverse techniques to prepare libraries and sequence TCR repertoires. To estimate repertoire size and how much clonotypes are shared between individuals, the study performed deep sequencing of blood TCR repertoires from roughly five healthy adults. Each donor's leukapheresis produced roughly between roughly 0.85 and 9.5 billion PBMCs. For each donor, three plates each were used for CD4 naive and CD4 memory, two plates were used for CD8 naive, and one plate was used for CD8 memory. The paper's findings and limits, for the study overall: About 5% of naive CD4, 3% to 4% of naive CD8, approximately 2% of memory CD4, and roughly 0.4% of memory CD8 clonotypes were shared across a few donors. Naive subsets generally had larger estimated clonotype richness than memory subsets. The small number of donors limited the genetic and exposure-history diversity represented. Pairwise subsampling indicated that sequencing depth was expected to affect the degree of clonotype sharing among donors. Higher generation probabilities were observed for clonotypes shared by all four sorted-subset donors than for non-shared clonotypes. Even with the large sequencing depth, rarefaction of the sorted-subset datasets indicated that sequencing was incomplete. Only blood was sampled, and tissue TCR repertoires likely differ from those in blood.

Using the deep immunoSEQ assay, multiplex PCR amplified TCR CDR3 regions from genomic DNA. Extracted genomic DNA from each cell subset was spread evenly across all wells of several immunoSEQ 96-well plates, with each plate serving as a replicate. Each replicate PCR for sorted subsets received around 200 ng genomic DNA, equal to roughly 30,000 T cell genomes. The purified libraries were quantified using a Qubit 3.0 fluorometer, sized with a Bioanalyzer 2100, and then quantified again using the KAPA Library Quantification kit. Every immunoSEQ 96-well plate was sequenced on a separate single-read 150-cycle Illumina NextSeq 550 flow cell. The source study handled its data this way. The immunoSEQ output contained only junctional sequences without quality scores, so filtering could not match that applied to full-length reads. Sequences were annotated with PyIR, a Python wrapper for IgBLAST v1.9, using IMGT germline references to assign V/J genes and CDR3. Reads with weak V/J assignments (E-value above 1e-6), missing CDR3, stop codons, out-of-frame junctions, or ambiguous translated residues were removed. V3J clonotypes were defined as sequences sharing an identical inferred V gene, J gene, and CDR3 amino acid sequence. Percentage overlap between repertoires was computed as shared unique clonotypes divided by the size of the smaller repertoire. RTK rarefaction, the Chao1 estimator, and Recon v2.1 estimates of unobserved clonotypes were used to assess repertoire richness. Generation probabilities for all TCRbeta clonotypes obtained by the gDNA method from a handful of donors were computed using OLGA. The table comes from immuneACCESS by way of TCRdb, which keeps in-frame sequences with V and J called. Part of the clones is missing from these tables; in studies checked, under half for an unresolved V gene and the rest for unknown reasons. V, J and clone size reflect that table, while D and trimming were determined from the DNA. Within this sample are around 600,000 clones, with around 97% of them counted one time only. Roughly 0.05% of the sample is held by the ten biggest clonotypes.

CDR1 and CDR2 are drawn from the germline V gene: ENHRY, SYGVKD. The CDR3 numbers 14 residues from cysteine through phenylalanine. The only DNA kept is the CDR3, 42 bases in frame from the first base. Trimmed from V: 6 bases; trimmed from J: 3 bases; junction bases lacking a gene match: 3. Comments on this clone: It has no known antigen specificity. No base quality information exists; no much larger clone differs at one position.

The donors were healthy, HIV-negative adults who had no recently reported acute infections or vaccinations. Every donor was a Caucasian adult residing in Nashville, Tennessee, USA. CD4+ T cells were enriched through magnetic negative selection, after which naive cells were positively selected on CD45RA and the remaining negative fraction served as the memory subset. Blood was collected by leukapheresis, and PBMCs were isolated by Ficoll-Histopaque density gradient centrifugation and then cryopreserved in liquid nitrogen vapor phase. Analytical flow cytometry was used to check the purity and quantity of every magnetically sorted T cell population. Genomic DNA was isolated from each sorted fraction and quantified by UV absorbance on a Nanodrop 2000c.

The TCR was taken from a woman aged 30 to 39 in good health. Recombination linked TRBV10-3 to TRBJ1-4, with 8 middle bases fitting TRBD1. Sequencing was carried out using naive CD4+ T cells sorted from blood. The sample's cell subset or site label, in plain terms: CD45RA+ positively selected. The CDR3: CAIRRQGSNEKLFF. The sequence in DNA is TGTGCCATCAGGAGACAGGGGTCTAATGAAAAACTGTTTTTT.